The 26 T cell receptor beta chains below all came from one sample that was sequenced in a study of T cell repertoires in cytomegalovirus infection. TCRdb passed the reads through MiXCR, listing each CDR3 protein once. The sample consists of 900,000 to 950,000 distinct CDR3 sequences, 31% of them appearing once. For these receptors, no antigen is known. The sequenced sample was cultured CD8+ T cells from PBMCs, obtained from culture after CMV antigen stimulation. These receptors were obtained from a human donor in good health (CMV status not recorded). Some clones in this sample may be carry-over from other donors' samples.

In this sample, this clonotype turned up a few times. This sequence joins TRBV20-1 and TRBJ2-5, with 11 bases fitting TRBD2. Germline V lookup: CDR1 DFQATT, CDR2 SNEGSKA (reference sequence). The CDR3 consists of 15 residues. The DNA of the CDR3 is TGCAGCGCCTTGGCTAGCGGGGGGCCCGGGGAGACCCAGTACTTC. Protein product: CSALASGGPGETQYF.

This chain joins TRBV6-5 and TRBJ1-1; no definite D call. Trimming left V 1 base short and J 6 bases short, with 12 bases between. Germline V gene lookup returns CDR1 MNHEY and CDR2 SVGAGI. The CDR3 extends over 14 amino acids. The CDR3 DNA is TGTGCCAGCAGTTACTTGGGCCGATTTCCTGAAGCTTTCTTT. Translation gives CASSYLGRFPEAFF.

The chain employs TRBV4-2 and TRBJ2-5; TRBD2 aligns across 7 bases. CDR1 is LGHNA and CDR2 is YNFKEQ in the germline V gene. V lost 5 bases and J lost 5; bases outside the gene matches: 5. The CDR3 has 13 residues. As DNA, the CDR3 is TGTGCCAGCAGCAAGACTAGCTTGGAGACCCAGTACTTC. Protein: CASSKTSLETQYF.

This rearrangement joins TRBV9 to TRBJ2-3; 9 bases are shared with TRBD2. Germline values: CDR1 SGDLS, CDR2 YYNGEE. There are 19 residues in the CDR3. V shed 0 bases, J shed 3 bases, and the junction held 14 bases outside the gene matches. The CDR3 DNA sequence: TGTGCCAGCAGCGTAGAAAGCCTTGGAGCGGGGGGACGAACAGATACGCAGTATTTT. Amino acids: CASSVESLGAGGRTDTQYF.

The sample holds a few counts of this clonotype. This rearrangement joins TRBV7-3 to TRBJ2-2; TRBD2 matches at 10 bases. V was clipped by 1 base and J by 0 bases; unmatched bases: 11. The CDR3 loop spans 20 amino acids. Germline assignment: CDR1 SGHTA and CDR2 FQGTGA. The CDR3 is CASSLMSGGAVAPNTGELFF. The DNA for the CDR3 is TGTGCCAGCAGCTTAATGAGCGGGGGGGCGGTAGCCCCGAACACCGGGGAGCTGTTTTTT.

This rearrangement joins TRBV4-1 to TRBJ2-3; D might be TRBD1 (6 bases). Trimming removed 8 bases from V and 1 base from J, with 10 bases in between. The CDR3 has 13 residues. CDR1 and CDR2 from the germline V gene are MGHRA and YSYEKL. In DNA, the CDR3 is TGCGCCAGCCAGGGGTCCGGCACAGATACGCAGTATTTT. It codes for CASQGSGTDTQYF.

The gene calls are TRBV5-6 and TRBJ1-1; 8 bases match TRBD1. The CDR3 loop spans 14 amino acids. The V gene end was trimmed by 4 bases and the J gene end by 10 bases; junction bases not matched to a gene: 12. The germline gives CDR1 SGHDT, CDR2 YYEEEE. The chain's CDR3 is CASSDGTGQWGAFF. CDR3 nucleotides: TGTGCCAGCAGCGACGGGACAGGACAGTGGGGAGCTTTCTTT.

This clonotype is a singleton in its sample. J is TRBJ2-1 and V is TRBV2; D gene unclear. V was pared by 11 bases and J by 0 bases, with 14 bases between. The CDR3 extends over 14 amino acids. The germline V gene has CDR1 SNHLY and CDR2 FYNNEI. The CDR3 nucleotides are TGTGCCGCTACGGCTGCCAGCTCCTACAATGAGCAGTTCTTC. This gives the protein CAATAASSYNEQFF.

This clonotype has only a few counts. The rearrangement joins TRBV12-3 or TRBV12-4 to TRBJ2-1; D unresolved. This CDR3 region has 13 residues. The ends were cut back, 2 bases at V and 5 bases at J, with 7 bases in the middle. The CDR3 nucleotides are TGTGCCAGCAGTTTATGGGCAGACAATGAGCAGTTCTTC. Amino acid sequence: CASSLWADNEQFF.

The rearrangement links TRBV2 to TRBJ2-1, with TRBD1 identical over 8 bases. The CDR3 has 16 amino acids. The V gene end was trimmed by 3 bases and the J gene end by 3 bases; junction bases not matched to a gene: 7. CDR1 SNHLY and CDR2 FYNNEI come from the germline V gene. The CDR3: CASSDRQGPNYNEQFF. The CDR3 nucleotides are TGTGCCAGCAGTGATAGACAGGGGCCAAACTACAATGAGCAGTTCTTC.

The V gene is TRBV19, the J gene TRBJ1-1, with D perhaps matching TRBD1 (6 bases). This CDR3 comprises 12 residues. Trimming removed 6 bases at V and 5 bases at J, with 10 bases between. In germline, CDR1 is LNHDA, CDR2 SQIVND (reference sequence). This CDR3 is CASRLGQTEAFF. CDR3 coding DNA: TGTGCCAGTAGACTAGGACAGACTGAAGCTTTCTTT.

The V call is TRBV12-3 or TRBV12-4, the J call TRBJ1-2, with 9 bases that match TRBD1. The CDR3 spans 15 residues. Losses at the gene ends were 6 bases for V and 3 bases for J; bases not matched to a gene: 8. The CDR3 DNA reads TGTGCCAGCAGCCGCTCGGGACAGGGTGACTATGGCTACACCTTC. This gives the protein CASSRSGQGDYGYTF.

This clonotype was seen only a few times. The V and J genes are TRBV2 and TRBJ2-2; 7 bases are a match to TRBD1. V trimming: 11 bases; J trimming: 2 bases; junction bases outside the gene matches: 8. CDR3 size: 14 residues. Germline CDR1 reads SNHLY; CDR2 reads FYNNEI. CDR3 amino acids: CAVHRDSNTGELFF. In DNA, the CDR3 is TGTGCCGTCCACCGGGACAGCAACACCGGGGAGCTGTTTTTT.

This clonotype was seen more than once but under ten times. The chain has TRBV6-6 and TRBJ2-7; 7 nucleotides align to TRBD1. CDR1 is MNHNY and CDR2 is SVGAGI in the germline V gene (reference sequence). This CDR3 region has 15 residues. Trimming at V came to 0 bases and at J to 0 bases, leaving 2 bases not matched to a gene. The CDR3 protein is CASSYSTGLSYEQYF. The CDR3 DNA is TGTGCCAGCAGTTACTCGACAGGGCTCTCCTACGAGCAGTACTTC.

The table lists this clonotype with a few counts. The chain has TRBV7-3 and TRBJ1-6; 9 nucleotides align to TRBD1. The V segment lost 5 bases and the J segment 6 bases; nucleotides outside the gene matches: 5. There are 15 residues in the CDR3. The germline gives CDR1 SGHTA, CDR2 FQGTGA. The CDR3 loop is CASSETGGVNSPLHF. In DNA form, the CDR3 reads TGTGCCAGCAGCGAAACAGGGGGCGTTAATTCACCCCTCCACTTT.

A few counts support this clonotype. The V call is TRBV6-5, the J call TRBJ2-7; D is unclear. This CDR3 region has 13 residues. V gave up 6 bases and J gave up 0 bases, with 9 bases separating them. Germline-derived CDR1 and CDR2 are MNHEY and SVGAGI. The CDR3 protein is CASRWISSYEQYF. CDR3 sequence (DNA): TGTGCCAGCAGGTGGATAAGCTCCTACGAGCAGTACTTC.

The chain employs TRBV27 and TRBJ2-7; 7 nucleotides match TRBD2. The germline V gene encodes CDR1 MNHEY and CDR2 SMNVEV (reference sequence). Trimming at V came to 6 bases and at J to 6 bases, leaving 8 bases not matched to a gene. There are 13 residues in the CDR3. CDR3 in DNA: TGTGCCAGCAGCTGGGGGGGGGGTCGCGAGCAGTACTTC. Its protein product is CASSWGGGREQYF.

This chain connects TRBV6-1 to TRBJ1-1; D gene ambiguous. V was clipped by 10 bases and J by 7 bases, with 13 bases between them. This CDR3 comprises 11 residues. The germline V gene has CDR1 MNHNS and CDR2 SASEGT. CDR3 region: CATRVPSEAFF. CDR3 coding DNA: TGTGCCACAAGAGTGCCGAGTGAAGCTTTCTTT.

Only a few counts were recorded for this clonotype. The rearrangement uses TRBV7-6 and TRBJ1-1; 8 nucleotides match TRBD1. The germline V gene encodes CDR1 SGHVS and CDR2 FNYEAQ. Losses at the gene ends were 3 bases for V and 3 bases for J; bases not matched to a gene: 9. This CDR3 comprises 16 residues. CDR3 bases: TGTGCCAGCAGCTTCGGACAGGGCCTTGCTGACACTGAAGCTTTCTTT. Translating it yields CASSFGQGLADTEAFF.

On this clonotype itself: One end of the junction does not line up with germline, which may come from a read error. The V and J genes are TRBV19 and TRBJ2-1; D might be TRBD2 (6 bases). Germline V CDR1 and CDR2: LNHDA, SQIVND (reference sequence). The CDR3 runs 14 residues. DNA for the CDR3: TGTGCCAGTAGTATCCGGGACTCCCACAATGATCAGTTCTTC. This gives the protein CASSIRDSHNDQFF. Looking up the rest from reference TRBV19 and TRBJ2-1 gives the full variable domain: DGGITQSPKYLFRKEGQNVTLSCEQNLNHDAMYWYRQDPGQGLRLIYYSQIVNDFQKGDIAEGYSVSREKKESFPLTVTSAQKNPTAFYLCASSIRDSHNDQFFGPGTRLTVL.

To note about this clonotype: A much larger clone differs by one base, so this may be a read error. This chain connects TRBV6-8 to TRBJ2-2, with TRBD1 identical over 7 bases. V lost 6 bases to trimming and J lost 7 bases; unmatched junction nucleotides: 2. The CDR3 sequence is 12 residues long. The germline CDR1 and CDR2 sequences are MNHGY and SAAAGT. The CDR3 region has the DNA TGTGCCAGCAGGACAGGGAACGGGGAGCTGTTTTTT. This gives the protein CASRTGNGELFF.

This clonotype was seen only a few times. The CDR3 spells CASSLGTLNYGYTF. CDR3 nucleotide sequence: TGCGCCAGCAGCTTGGGGACACTAAACTATGGCTACACCTTC. The chain employs TRBV5-1 and TRBJ1-2, with D tentatively TRBD1 (5 bases). The CDR3 consists of 14 residues. Germline CDR1 reads SGHRS; CDR2 reads YFSETQ. V dropped 0 bases and J dropped 2 bases, with 8 bases sitting between them.

V is TRBV19 and J is TRBJ1-2; D call uncertain. The germline V and J ends were trimmed by 6 bases and 6 bases, with 17 bases remaining between them. This CDR3 has 14 residues. Germline loops: CDR1 LNHDA, CDR2 SQIVND (reference sequence). The CDR3, as DNA: TGTGCCAGTAGCGTTTCTCCTGCAGGTGATGGCTACACCTTC. Amino acids: CASSVSPAGDGYTF.

The table lists this clonotype with a few counts. The J gene is TRBJ2-7, the V gene TRBV20-1; unclear D gene. CDR3 length: 13 amino acids. Looked up from germline, CDR1 is DFQATT and CDR2 is SNEGSKA (reference sequence). Between the trimmed V and J ends, which lost 0 bases and 0 bases, there was a span of 6 bases. The DNA for the CDR3 is TGCAGTGCTAGAGAAACATACTCCTACGAGCAGTACTTC. It codes for CSARETYSYEQYF.

The chain uses TRBV4-3 and TRBJ1-4; D is ambiguous. CDR3 length: 13 residues. Germline-derived CDR1 and CDR2 are LGHNA and YSLEER. Trimming took 3 bases from V and 3 from J, leaving 5 bases between them. The CDR3, as DNA: TGCGCCAGCAGCCACGGACCTAATGAAAAACTGTTTTTT. Translation gives CASSHGPNEKLFF.

This chain joins TRBV20-1 and TRBJ2-7, with D perhaps matching TRBD1 or TRBD2 (5 bases each). This CDR3 region has 14 residues. Germline lookup yields CDR1 DFQATT and CDR2 SNEGSKA (reference sequence). Trimming cost V 6 bases and J 5 bases, with 20 bases left between them. The CDR3 DNA reads as TGCAGTGCCCTGGGGGTCAGTAGTACGCACGAGCAGTACTTC. It codes for CSALGVSSTHEQYF.